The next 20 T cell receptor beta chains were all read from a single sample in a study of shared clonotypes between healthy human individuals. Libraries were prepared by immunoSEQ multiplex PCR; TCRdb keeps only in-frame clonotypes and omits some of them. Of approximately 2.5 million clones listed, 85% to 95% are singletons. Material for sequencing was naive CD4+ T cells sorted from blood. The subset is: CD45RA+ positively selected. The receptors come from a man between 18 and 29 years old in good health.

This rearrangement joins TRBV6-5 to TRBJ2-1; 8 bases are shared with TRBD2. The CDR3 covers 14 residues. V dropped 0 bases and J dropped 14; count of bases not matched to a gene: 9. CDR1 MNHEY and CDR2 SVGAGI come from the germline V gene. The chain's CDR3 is CASSYSKLAVGEFF. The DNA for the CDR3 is TGTGCCAGCAGTTACTCGAAACTAGCGGTCGGCGAGTTCTTC.

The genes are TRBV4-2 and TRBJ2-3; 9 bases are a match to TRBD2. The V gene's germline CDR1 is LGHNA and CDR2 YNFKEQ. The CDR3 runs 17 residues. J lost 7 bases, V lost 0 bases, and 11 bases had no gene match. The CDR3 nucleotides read TGTGCCAGCAGCCAAGACCCCCCTAGCGGGAAGGGTAATACGCAGTATTTT. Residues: CASSQDPPSGKGNTQYF.

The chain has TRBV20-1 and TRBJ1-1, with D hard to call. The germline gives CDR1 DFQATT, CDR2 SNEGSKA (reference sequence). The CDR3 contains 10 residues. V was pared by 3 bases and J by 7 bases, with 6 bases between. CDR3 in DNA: TGCAGTGCTAGCGAGGGTGAAGCTTTCTTT. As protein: CSASEGEAFF.

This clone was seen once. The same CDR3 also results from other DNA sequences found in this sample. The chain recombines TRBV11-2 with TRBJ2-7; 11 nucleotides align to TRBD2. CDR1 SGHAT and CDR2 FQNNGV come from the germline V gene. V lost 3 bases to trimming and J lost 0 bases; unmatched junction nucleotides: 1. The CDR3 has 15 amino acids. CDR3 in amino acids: CASSFTSGSSYEQYF. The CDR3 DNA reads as TGTGCCAGCAGCTTCACTAGCGGGAGCTCCTACGAGCAGTACTTC.

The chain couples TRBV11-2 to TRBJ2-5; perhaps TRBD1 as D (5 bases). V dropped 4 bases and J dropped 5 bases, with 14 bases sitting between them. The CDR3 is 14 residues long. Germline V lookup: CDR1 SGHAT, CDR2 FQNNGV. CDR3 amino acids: CASSSPGIRETQYF. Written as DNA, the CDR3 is TGTGCCAGCAGCTCTCCAGGGATACGGGAGACCCAGTACTTC.

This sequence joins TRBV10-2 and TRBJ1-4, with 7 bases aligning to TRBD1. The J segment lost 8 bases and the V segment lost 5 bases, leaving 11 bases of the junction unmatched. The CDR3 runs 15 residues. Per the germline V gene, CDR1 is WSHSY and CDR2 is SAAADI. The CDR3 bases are TGCGCCAGCAGTCACTCTCAGGGGGTTGGAGAAAAACTGTTTTTT. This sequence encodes CASSHSQGVGEKLFF.

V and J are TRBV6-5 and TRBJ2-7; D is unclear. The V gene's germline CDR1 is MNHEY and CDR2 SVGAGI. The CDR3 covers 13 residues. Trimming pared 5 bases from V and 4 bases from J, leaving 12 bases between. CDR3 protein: CASSPPVGYEQYF. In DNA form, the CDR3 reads TGTGCCAGCAGTCCCCCGGTAGGGTACGAGCAGTACTTC.

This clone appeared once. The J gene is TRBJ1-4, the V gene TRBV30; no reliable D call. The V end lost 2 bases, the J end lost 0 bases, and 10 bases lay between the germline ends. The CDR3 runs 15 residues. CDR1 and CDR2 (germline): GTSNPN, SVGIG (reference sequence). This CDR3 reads CAWSRGGTTNEKLFF. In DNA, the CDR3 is TGTGCCTGGAGTCGGGGAGGAACAACTAATGAAAAACTGTTTTTT.

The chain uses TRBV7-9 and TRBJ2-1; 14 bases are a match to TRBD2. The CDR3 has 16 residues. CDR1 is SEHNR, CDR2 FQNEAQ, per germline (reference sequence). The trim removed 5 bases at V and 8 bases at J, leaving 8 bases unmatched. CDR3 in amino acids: CASSGPGLAGVHEQFF. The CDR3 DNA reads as TGTGCCAGCAGCGGACCGGGACTAGCGGGAGTTCATGAGCAGTTCTTC. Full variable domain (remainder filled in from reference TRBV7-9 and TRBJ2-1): DTGVSQNPRHKITKRGQNVTFRCDPISEHNRLYWYRQTLGQGPEFLTYFQNEAQLEKSRLLSDRFSAERPKGSFSTLEIQRTEQGDSAMYLCASSGPGLAGVHEQFFGPGTRLTVL.

CDR3 region: CASSLGGFESGANVLTF. CDR3 sequence (DNA): TGTGCCAGCAGTTTAGGGGGATTCGAATCTGGGGCCAACGTCCTGACTTTC. The genes are TRBV27 and TRBJ2-6; perhaps D is TRBD1 or TRBD2 (5 bases each). The V end lost 2 bases, the J end lost 1 base, and 12 bases lay between the germline ends. The CDR3 totals 17 residues. From germline, CDR1 is MNHEY and CDR2 SMNVEV (reference sequence).

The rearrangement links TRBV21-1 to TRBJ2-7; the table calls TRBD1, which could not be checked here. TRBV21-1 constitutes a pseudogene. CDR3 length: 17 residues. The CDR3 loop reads CARSTGMLNLFTGEQYF. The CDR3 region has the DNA TGTGCCAGAAGTACAGGGATGTTGAATTTGTTTACGGGGGAGCAGTACTTC.

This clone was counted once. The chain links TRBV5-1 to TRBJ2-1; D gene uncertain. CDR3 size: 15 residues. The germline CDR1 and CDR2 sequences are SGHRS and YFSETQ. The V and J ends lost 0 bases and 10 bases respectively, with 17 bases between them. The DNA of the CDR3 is TGCGCCAGCAGCTTGGGATTACGCGGCCTAGGAGAGCAGTTCTTC. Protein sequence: CASSLGLRGLGEQFF.

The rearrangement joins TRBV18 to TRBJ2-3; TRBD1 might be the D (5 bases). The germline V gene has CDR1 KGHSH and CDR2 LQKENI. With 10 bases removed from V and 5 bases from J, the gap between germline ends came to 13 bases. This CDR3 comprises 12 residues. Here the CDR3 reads CATFTRGDTQYF. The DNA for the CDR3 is TGTGCCACCTTCACAAGGGGAGATACGCAGTATTTT.

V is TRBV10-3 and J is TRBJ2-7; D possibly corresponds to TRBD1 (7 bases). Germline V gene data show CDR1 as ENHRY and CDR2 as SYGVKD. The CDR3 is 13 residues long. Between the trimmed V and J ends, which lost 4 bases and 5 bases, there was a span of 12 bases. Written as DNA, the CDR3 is TGTGCCATCAGTGGGGGCAGGGGGGACGAGCAGTACTTC. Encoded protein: CAISGGRGDEQYF.

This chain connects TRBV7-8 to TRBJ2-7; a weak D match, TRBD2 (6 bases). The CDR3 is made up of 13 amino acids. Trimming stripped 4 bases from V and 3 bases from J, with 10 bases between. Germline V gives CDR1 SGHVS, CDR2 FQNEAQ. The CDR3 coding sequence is TGTGCCAGCAGCTCTAGGACTATCTACGAGCAGTACTTC. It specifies CASSSRTIYEQYF.

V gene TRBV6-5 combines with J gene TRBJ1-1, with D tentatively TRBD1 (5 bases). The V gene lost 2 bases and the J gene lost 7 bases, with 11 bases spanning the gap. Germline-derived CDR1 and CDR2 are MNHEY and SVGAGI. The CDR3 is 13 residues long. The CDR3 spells CASSYLDSNEAFF. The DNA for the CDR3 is TGTGCCAGCAGTTACCTCGACAGCAATGAAGCTTTCTTT.

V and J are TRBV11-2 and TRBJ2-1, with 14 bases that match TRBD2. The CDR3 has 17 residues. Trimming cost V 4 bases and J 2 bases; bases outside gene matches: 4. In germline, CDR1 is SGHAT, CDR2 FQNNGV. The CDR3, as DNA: TGTGCCAGCAGCTCCGGGACTAGCGGGGGCCCCTACAATGAGCAGTTCTTC. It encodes CASSSGTSGGPYNEQFF.

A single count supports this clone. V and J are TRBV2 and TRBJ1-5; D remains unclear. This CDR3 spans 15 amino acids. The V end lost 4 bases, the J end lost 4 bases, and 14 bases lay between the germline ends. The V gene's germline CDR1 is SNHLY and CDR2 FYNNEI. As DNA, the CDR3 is TGTGCCAGCAGTGGATCCGGGCCCCCGAATCAGCCCCAGCATTTT. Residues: CASSGSGPPNQPQHF.

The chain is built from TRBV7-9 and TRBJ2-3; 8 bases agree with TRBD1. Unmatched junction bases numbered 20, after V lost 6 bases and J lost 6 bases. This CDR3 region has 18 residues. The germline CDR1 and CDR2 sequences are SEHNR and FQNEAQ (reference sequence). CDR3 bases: TGTGCCAGCAGACCACGGATTCGACAGGGGAAGTCACTTGATACGCAGTATTTT. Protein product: CASRPRIRQGKSLDTQYF.

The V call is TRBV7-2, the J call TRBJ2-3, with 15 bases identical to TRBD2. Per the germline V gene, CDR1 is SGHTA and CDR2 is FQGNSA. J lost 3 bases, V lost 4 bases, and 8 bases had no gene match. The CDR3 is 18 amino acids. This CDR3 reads CASSSDGTSGRWTDTQYF. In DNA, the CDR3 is TGTGCCAGCAGCTCGGACGGGACTAGCGGGAGGTGGACAGATACGCAGTATTTT.